This TCR beta chain was observed in a study of blood T cell repertoires in COVID-19. Clones were sequenced by immunoSEQ multiplex PCR, and TCRdb holds only the in-frame ones, with some missing. This sample has around 55,000 clones, with 87% found just once. Germline values: CDR1 KGHSH, CDR2 LQKENI. The CDR3 has 13 residues. The V and J ends lost 0 bases and 9 bases respectively, with 11 bases between them. V and J are TRBV18 and TRBJ2-5; D unclear. The sequenced sample consisted of peripheral blood. This sequence was found in a man aged 40-49 years with COVID-19, enrolled during active disease. CDR3 in DNA: TGTGCCAGCTCACCACCCAACGACTGGGCCCAGTACTTC. This codes for CASSPPNDWAQYF.